The sequence of this T cell receptor (beta chain) was determined in a study of T cells in Graves' hyperthyroidism and ophthalmopathy (dated by TCRdb to the late 2010s). Describing the broader study: Peripheral blood samples were taken at initial diagnosis, before any treatment was given. An independent validation cohort of 18 to 20 hyperthyroidism patients and 17 patients who later progressed to ophthalmopathy tested prospective prediction of ophthalmopathy. Once sampling was done, hyperthyroidism patients were given methimazole at a starting dose of 30 mg daily, whereas ophthalmopathy patients were given high-dose intravenous methylprednisolone. In addition, the study compared T-cell repertoires in thyroid tissue and in blood from six Graves' hyperthyroidism patients. According to the paper, TCR Vbeta CDR3 sequencing was carried out on more than 120 peripheral blood samples, which came from 40 to 45 ophthalmopathy, around 75 hyperthyroidism and roughly 17 progressor patients. For training and testing, the 100 patients in the discovery cohort were randomly divided in a 7:3 ratio. To identify distinguishing TCR V-J signatures, a discovery cohort of about 100 patients was used, comprising 43 with Graves' ophthalmopathy and 57 with stable Graves' hyperthyroidism.

TCR beta CDR3 regions were amplified from RNA transcripts. A first-round RT-PCR of the TCR CDR3 used the HTBI primer set with the Qiagen OneStep RT-PCR kit. A second multiplex PCR round built the libraries, followed by size selection and purification. Sequencing of the libraries was done on an Illumina HiSeq2000 using paired-end 100 bp reads. The paper's data handling went like this. SOAPnuke was used to process the raw data, with reads discarded if the reads contained adapters or uncalled bases, had a mean Phred below 15, or lacked an exact constant-primer or identifier match. COPE v1.2.5 was used to merge high-quality paired reads, and clonotypes were defined as unique nucleotide sequences. MiTCR v1.1 was used to align the clonotypes against IMGT TRBV, TRBD and TRBJ reference segments. Analysis was restricted to V-J combinations with a frequency above 0.0001, which covered roughly 99% of repertoires. A TCS score was defined as the ratio between F50 (clonal expansion) and ExV (chaos), using BLOSUM62-based TCRdist between CDR3 peptides within each V-J. Welch's t-statistics and random forest reduced fewer than 550 V-J features to 13, which were used in a naive Bayes classifier (R e1071). The public reads were run again by TCRdb, first through fastp at Q25 and then through MiXCR, and only productive beta chains were kept. Merged by CDR3 protein, the rows form single entries marked with the most common genes and DNA. The V and J calls and clone size come from TCRdb's table, not from the authors' own analysis. The sample table contains approximately 520,000 distinct CDR3 sequences; only one count was recorded for around 22% of them. The top ten constitute approximately 10% of the sample.

Here is what the overall study found, with its caveats: No statistical method was used to fix the sample size in advance, and group allocation was not hidden from the investigators. In validation, the model predicted progression to ophthalmopathy with approximately 70% sensitivity and 72% to 85% specificity, a median of about 6.7 months before onset. Most expanded thyroid clonotypes (frequency above 0.001) were also detected in blood, suggesting blood repertoires may reflect thyroid immune responses. A 13 V-J signature model separated ophthalmopathy from stable hyperthyroidism, with about 90% sensitivity and around 84% specificity in cross-validation and 80%/75% in testing.

Ophthalmopathy patients had moderately to severely active disease, with a Clinical Activity Score of 3 or more, a NOSPECS grade of 4 or more, and a disease duration of less than 3 months. Any patient with an uncontrolled infection, another autoimmune disease, pregnancy or lactation was excluded. Clinical symptoms, serum thyroxine and TRAb, thyroid ultrasound, and orbital computed tomography formed the basis for the diagnoses. PBMCs were separated from roughly 10 ml of fresh peripheral blood using Ficoll-Paque density gradient centrifugation. Total RNA was extracted using Trizol reagent, and RNA quality was assessed on an Agilent 2100 Bioanalyzer. Counted from cysteine to phenylalanine, this CDR3 has 15 amino acids. Only the CDR3 DNA stays, 45 bases, in frame from base 1. Trimming at the junction amounts to 2 bases on V and 7 bases on J, and the germline ends lie 15 bases apart. Looking up the germline V gene yields CDR1 MNHNS and CDR2 SASEGT.

This clonotype appeared many times. Which antigen it targets is not known. No much larger clone is present one base from it, and per-base qualities are unavailable. This chain is built from TRBV6-1 and TRBJ1-5; no confident D gene assignment can be made. Sequences were obtained from blood. The source is a woman younger than 45 with Graves' ophthalmopathy. The DNA is TGTGCCAGCAGTGAAAGCGCAAATTTGGGCCAGCCCCAGCATTTT. Its protein reads: CASSESANLGQPQHF.